The 31 T cell receptor beta chains reported below all come from one sample, sequenced in a study of CD8+CD57+ T cells in acquired aplastic anemia. Genomic DNA, the template, was used for profiling of the TCR beta VDJ and CDR3. TCRdb processed the reads anew with MiXCR; each CDR3 protein has one entry. Here the sample spans around 180,000 distinct CDR3 sequences, over 60% being singletons. Sequenced material: sorted CD4+, CD8+, or CD8+CD57+ T cells (not recorded which) from PBMCs. All receptors come from a human donor with severe aplastic anemia or a healthy control (not recorded which).

V usage is TRBV25-1 and J usage is TRBJ2-7, with TRBD1 matching over 9 bases. From germline, CDR1 is MGHDK and CDR2 SYGVNS. The CDR3 runs 16 residues. J was trimmed by 6 bases and V by 4 bases; bases with no gene match: 13. CDR3 loop: CASSVSLGQGVAEQYF. As DNA, the CDR3 is TGTGCCAGCAGTGTATCCCTGGGACAGGGAGTGGCCGAGCAGTACTTC.

The CDR3, as DNA: TGTGCCAGCAGCCCCGGGTGGGACAGGGACCAAGAGACCCAGTACTTC. Its translation: CASSPGWDRDQETQYF. The rearrangement joins TRBV5-4 to TRBJ2-5, with TRBD1 matching 9 bases. With V trimmed by 4 bases and J by 0 bases, 7 bases remained unmatched. CDR1 is SGHNT and CDR2 is YYREEE in the germline V gene (reference sequence). CDR3 length: 16 amino acids.

The chain is built from TRBV29-1 and TRBJ1-2, with D unresolved. The CDR3 covers 13 residues. The germline gives CDR1 SQVTM, CDR2 ANQGSEA. V gave up 2 bases and J gave up 3 bases, with 10 bases separating them. CDR3 sequence: CSVEHLADYGYTF. The CDR3 bases are TGCAGCGTTGAACATCTGGCGGACTATGGCTACACCTTC.

The table lists this clonotype with many counts. The chain joins TRBV6-5 to TRBJ2-5, with 12 bases lining up with TRBD2. The CDR3 loop spans 15 amino acids. V shed 0 bases, J shed 4 bases, and the junction held 0 bases outside the gene matches. Per the germline V gene, CDR1 is MNHEY and CDR2 is SVGAGI. Written as DNA, the CDR3 is TGTGCCAGCAGTTACTCGACTAGCGGGGGAGAGACCCAGTACTTC. Encoded protein: CASSYSTSGGETQYF.

The gene calls are TRBV10-3 and TRBJ1-1; D remains unclear. The germline gives CDR1 ENHRY, CDR2 SYGVKD. With 10 bases removed from V and 0 bases from J, the gap between germline ends came to 18 bases. The CDR3 runs 15 residues. The CDR3 bases are TGTGCCACCACGAGAGAGGGTTCCATGAACACTGAAGCTTTCTTT. It yields the protein CATTREGSMNTEAFF.

The chain is built from TRBV6-4 and TRBJ1-1; unclear D gene. Trimming cost V 6 bases and J 11 bases, with 4 bases left between them. The length of the CDR3 is 8 residues. Germline CDR1 and CDR2: MRHNA and SNTAGT. For the CDR3, the DNA is TGTGCCAGCAGCTGGGCTTTCTTT. Translating gives CASSWAFF.

Comment on this clonotype: Being one base from a much bigger clone, this may be a read error. The chain is built from TRBV6-2 or TRBV6-3 and TRBJ2-5; TRBD1 agrees at 9 bases. The J call is doubtful: the DNA matches TRBJ2-7 better. From germline, CDR1 is MNHEY and CDR2 SVGEGT. The CDR3 contains 12 residues. The CDR3 bases are TGTGCCGGCGGGACAGGGCCTTACGAGCAGTACTTC. Its protein product is CAGGTGPYEQYF.

V usage is TRBV20-1 and J usage is TRBJ2-3; D unresolved. CDR3 length: 11 residues. V was trimmed by 5 bases and J by 8 bases, leaving 11 bases between them. Germline CDR1 DFQATT, CDR2 SNEGSKA (reference sequence). The CDR3 spells CSAPFRGTQYF. The CDR3 DNA sequence: TGCAGTGCTCCCTTTAGAGGTACGCAGTATTTT.

This clonotype was detected many times. This sequence joins TRBV3-1 and TRBJ2-5; D is ambiguous. In germline, CDR1 is LGHDT, CDR2 YNNKEL (reference sequence). The CDR3 length is 13 residues. Trimming cost V 3 bases and J 2 bases, with 7 bases left between them. The CDR3 coding sequence is TGTGCCAGCAGCCACAGGCAGCAAGAGACCCAGTACTTC. Amino acids: CASSHRQQETQYF.

V and J are TRBV29-1 and TRBJ1-4; D unclear. This CDR3 has 13 amino acids. With 6 bases removed from V and 4 bases from J, the gap between germline ends came to 12 bases. Germline-derived CDR1 and CDR2 are SQVTM and ANQGSEA. The CDR3 nucleotides read TGCAGCGTCGTCGTCCGGGATAATGAAAAACTGTTTTTT. Protein product: CSVVVRDNEKLFF. The full variable domain, its missing parts supplied by reference TRBV29-1 and TRBJ1-4, is SAVISQKPSRDICQRGTSLTIQCQVDSQVTMMFWYRQQPGQSLTLIATANQGSEATYESGFVIDKFPISRPNLTFSTLTVSNMSPEDSSIYLCSVVVRDNEKLFFGSGTQLSVL.

The V and J genes are TRBV7-2 and TRBJ2-2, with D hard to call. V lost 1 base and J 8 bases, leaving 14 bases between the germline ends. The germline V gene encodes CDR1 SGHTA and CDR2 FQGNSA. The CDR3 runs 15 residues. The CDR3 DNA is TGTGCCAGCAGCTTAGAGGCTAGGAGAAGGGGGGAGCTGTTTTTT. Encoded protein: CASSLEARRRGELFF.

The J gene is TRBJ1-1, the V gene TRBV12-3 or TRBV12-4, with D perhaps matching TRBD1 (5 bases). The CDR3 has 15 amino acids. The V end lost 1 base, the J end lost 5 bases, and 14 bases lay between the germline ends. This CDR3 is CASSLVSVGRTEAFF. The CDR3 coding sequence is TGTGCCAGCAGTTTAGTCTCGGTGGGGCGGACTGAAGCTTTCTTT.

Turning to this clonotype: A much larger clone differs by one base, so this may be a read error. The chain combines TRBV12-3 or TRBV12-4 with TRBJ2-7; possibly TRBD1 for D (6 bases). Deletions cut 6 bases from V and 2 bases from J, with 14 bases between. CDR3 length: 14 residues. The CDR3 spells CASRPGAGPYEQYF. The CDR3 coding sequence is TGTGCCAGCAGGCCAGGGGCAGGTCCCTACGAGCAGTACTTC.

This chain links TRBV29-1 with TRBJ2-1, with D perhaps given as TRBD1 or TRBD2 (5 bases each). This CDR3 has 13 amino acids. Germline loops: CDR1 SQVTM, CDR2 ANQGSEA. V shed 3 bases and J shed 8 bases, with 14 bases lying between them. CDR3 nucleotide sequence: TGCAGCGTTGACCCCGGGACCACCGATGAGCAGTTCTTC. This codes for CSVDPGTTDEQFF.

The chain uses TRBV29-1 and TRBJ1-1; no clear D. The germline V gene has CDR1 SQVTM and CDR2 ANQGSEA. There are 11 residues in the CDR3. V shed 8 bases and J shed 5 bases, with 12 bases lying between them. The chain's CDR3 is CSHSDNTEAFF. The DNA for the CDR3 is TGCAGCCACTCAGATAATACTGAAGCTTTCTTT. Based on the CDR3 plus reference TRBV29-1 and TRBJ1-1, the full variable domain is SAVISQKPSRDICQRGTSLTIQCQVDSQVTMMFWYRQQPGQSLTLIATANQGSEATYESGFVIDKFPISRPNLTFSTLTVSNMSPEDSSIYLCSHSDNTEAFFGQGTRLTVV.

A remark on this clonotype: The junction departs from germline at one end; a sequencing error may be responsible. CDR3 residues: CSATGTSSNERFF. DNA for the CDR3: TGCAGTGCAACCGGGACTAGCAGCAATGAGCGGTTCTTT. The chain links TRBV20-1 to TRBJ2-1; 9 nucleotides align to TRBD2. The CDR3 totals 13 residues. CDR1 and CDR2 from the germline V gene are DFQATT and SNEGSKA (reference sequence).

The chain has TRBV20-1 and TRBJ1-5; the D gene is possibly TRBD1 (5 bases). CDR1 DFQATT and CDR2 SNEGSKA come from the germline V gene (reference sequence). The CDR3 is made up of 17 amino acids. Trimming removed 0 bases from V and 0 bases from J, with 15 bases in between. The CDR3 DNA reads as TGCAGTGCTAGAGATGCGAGGGGCAGCAATAGCAATCAGCCCCAGCATTTT. It encodes CSARDARGSNSNQPQHF.

This clonotype has just one count. V and J are TRBV20-1 and TRBJ2-7, with TRBD1 matching over 12 bases. Unmatched junction bases numbered 10, after V lost 0 bases and J lost 7 bases. CDR3 length equals 16 residues. Germline values: CDR1 DFQATT, CDR2 SNEGSKA (reference sequence). The chain's CDR3 is CSARDSRGQGAREQYF. Here the CDR3 DNA reads TGCAGTGCTAGAGATAGTAGGGGACAGGGGGCTCGGGAGCAGTACTTC.

J is TRBJ2-7 and V is TRBV19; the D gene is possibly TRBD2 (5 bases). V lost 3 bases and J lost 4, with 10 bases in between. This CDR3 has 13 residues. The germline V gene has CDR1 LNHDA and CDR2 SQIVND (reference sequence). The CDR3 sequence: CASSMRAEYEQYF. The CDR3 DNA is TGTGCCAGTAGTATGCGAGCGGAATACGAGCAGTACTTC.

The V call is TRBV7-2, the J call TRBJ2-7; D gene uncertain. Matching the DNA end better, TRBJ2-5 makes the J call doubtful. Looked up from germline, CDR1 is SGHTA and CDR2 is FQGNSA. The CDR3 contains 12 residues. For the CDR3, the DNA is TGTGCCAGCAGCCTCAGAATCGAGACCCAGTACTTC. It yields the protein CASSLRIETQYF.

The chain combines TRBV5-4 with TRBJ2-7, with a possible D match to TRBD1 (5 bases). V shed 0 bases and J shed 4 bases, with 11 bases lying between them. The CDR3 has 14 residues. Germline assignment: CDR1 SGHNT and CDR2 YYREEE (reference sequence). CDR3 bases: TGTGCCAGCAGCTTGGAATCGACAGAGTACGAGCAGTACTTC. Translated, it gives CASSLESTEYEQYF.

This clonotype has just one count. The CDR3 DNA is TGTGCCAGCAGTTCACGATTGGGTGATTCACCCCTCCACTTT. It encodes CASSSRLGDSPLHF. The chain combines TRBV6-2 or TRBV6-3 with TRBJ1-6; no clear D gene. CDR3 length equals 14 residues. Per the germline V gene, CDR1 is MNHEY and CDR2 is SVGEGT. Trimming left V 4 bases short and J 8 bases short, with 12 bases between.

The J gene is TRBJ2-2, the V gene TRBV7-8; D is uncertain. The V end lost 1 base, the J end lost 5 bases, and 11 bases lay between the germline ends. This CDR3 has 15 residues. Germline assignment: CDR1 SGHVS and CDR2 FQNEAQ. This CDR3 reads CASSLGARETGELFF. The CDR3 DNA is TGTGCCAGCAGCTTAGGGGCGAGAGAAACCGGGGAGCTGTTTTTT.

CDR3 protein: CASSEPRGEYNEQFF. DNA for the CDR3: TGTGCCAGCAGTGAGCCGCGGGGCGAGTACAATGAGCAGTTCTTC. The chain has TRBV2 and TRBJ2-1; D may be TRBD2 (6 bases). The V and J ends lost 3 bases and 4 bases respectively, with 13 bases between them. The CDR3 runs 15 residues. The germline V gene encodes CDR1 SNHLY and CDR2 FYNNEI.

This clonotype was counted many times. The chain employs TRBV19 and TRBJ2-5, with 9 bases matching TRBD1. V lost 4 bases, J lost 3 bases, and 21 bases stayed unmatched. The germline CDR1 and CDR2 sequences are LNHDA and SQIVND (reference sequence). This CDR3 has 20 amino acids. The CDR3: CASSTPPPGTGSSPEETQYF. CDR3 DNA sequence: TGTGCCAGTAGTACGCCCCCACCCGGGACAGGGTCCTCCCCAGAAGAGACCCAGTACTTC.

The chain links TRBV19 to TRBJ2-5; 13 bases agree with TRBD2. Germline CDR1 and CDR2: LNHDA and SQIVND (reference sequence). J was trimmed by 4 bases and V by 4 bases; bases with no gene match: 6. This CDR3 spans 16 amino acids. This chain's CDR3 is CASSTRLAGGRETQYF. CDR3 DNA: TGTGCCAGTAGTACCCGACTAGCGGGAGGAAGAGAGACCCAGTACTTC. Full variable domain (outside the CDR3, taken from reference TRBV19 and TRBJ2-5): DGGITQSPKYLFRKEGQNVTLSCEQNLNHDAMYWYRQDPGQGLRLIYYSQIVNDFQKGDIAEGYSVSREKKESFPLTVTSAQKNPTAFYLCASSTRLAGGRETQYFGPGTRLLVL.

This chain joins TRBV20-1 and TRBJ2-7; TRBD2 matches 7 bases. The J segment lost 5 bases and the V segment lost 3 bases, leaving 7 bases of the junction unmatched. This CDR3 has 13 residues. CDR1 and CDR2 from the germline V gene are DFQATT and SNEGSKA (reference sequence). CDR3 region: CSASAGDKDEQYF. For the CDR3, the DNA is TGCAGTGCTAGCGCGGGGGATAAGGACGAGCAGTACTTC.

With respect to this clonotype: This is likely a read error, given that the CDR3 carries no conserved phenylalanine or tryptophan at its end. The chain couples TRBV7-2 to TRBJ1-5; D is ambiguous. The CDR3 totals 15 residues. Between the trimmed V and J ends, which lost 2 bases and 4 bases, there was a span of 12 bases. CDR1 is SGHTA, CDR2 FQGNSA, per germline. The CDR3 nucleotides are TGTGCCAGCAGCTTAAGGGAAGCGGGGAATCAGCCCCAGCATTGT. Protein: CASSLREAGNQPQHC.

As regards this clonotype: A much bigger clone sits one base away, suggesting this may be a read error. This likely comes from a read error, as the CDR3 has no conserved phenylalanine or tryptophan at its end. The CDR3 nucleotides are TGTGCCAGCAGCGGCCGGGACGGCTTGAACACTGAAGCTTTCCTT. Its protein is CASSGRDGLNTEAFL. The rearrangement uses TRBV6-1 and TRBJ1-1, with D possibly being TRBD1 (5 bases). Per the germline V gene, CDR1 is MNHNS and CDR2 is SASEGT. The CDR3 sequence is 15 residues long. Trimming left V 6 bases short and J 0 bases short, with 14 bases between.

In the case of this clonotype: This clone may be a read error of a much larger clone one base away. The final CDR3 position lacks the conserved phenylalanine or tryptophan, pointing to a likely read error. CDR3: CASSPLINQPQHL. CDR3 in DNA: TGTGCCAGCAGCCCACTAATAAATCAGCCCCAGCATCTT. The V and J genes are TRBV5-4 and TRBJ1-5; D gene uncertain. CDR1 is SGHNT and CDR2 is YYREEE in the germline V gene (reference sequence). The CDR3 contains 13 residues. V was shortened by 4 bases and J by 4 bases, with 9 bases between the two germline ends.

V and J are TRBV7-9 and TRBJ2-7; 9 bases line up with TRBD2. Unmatched junction bases numbered 9, after V lost 2 bases and J lost 4 bases. CDR3 length: 16 amino acids. The germline V gene has CDR1 SEHNR and CDR2 FQNEAQ (reference sequence). The CDR3 DNA follows: TGTGCCAGCAGCTTACCCCTCGCTAGCGGGACATACGAGCAGTACTTC. Translation gives CASSLPLASGTYEQYF. The whole variable domain, filled in from reference TRBV7-9 and TRBJ2-7, reads DTGVSQNPRHKITKRGQNVTFRCDPISEHNRLYWYRQTLGQGPEFLTYFQNEAQLEKSRLLSDRFSAERPKGSFSTLEIQRTEQGDSAMYLCASSLPLASGTYEQYFGPGTRLTVT.